One and the same sample provided the 23 T cell receptor beta chains below, sequenced in a study of T cells in Graves' hyperthyroidism and ophthalmopathy (dated by TCRdb to about 2019). Libraries were built with multiplex PCR. Reads for this sample came from an Illumina HiSeq 2000. Amplification of TCR beta CDR3 regions was carried out from RNA transcripts. For the first round of RT-PCR on the TCR CDR3, the HTBI primer set was used together with the Qiagen OneStep RT-PCR kit. TCRdb cleaned the public reads at Q25 with fastp, built clones with MiXCR and kept in-frame beta chains. Under each unique CDR3 protein, matching rows form one entry showing the most common genes and DNA. The sample includes fewer than 650,000 distinct CDR3 sequences, with 40% to 50% observed a single time. About two fifths of the sample lies in the top ten. Sequencing was done on a sample of peripheral blood or thyroid tissue (not recorded which). The receptors stem from an adult woman with Graves' disease, either hyperthyroidism or ophthalmopathy (not recorded which).

A single count supports this clonotype. For the CDR3, the DNA is TGTGCCAGCAGTTGGGACAGGGGGCGCGGGGGCACTGAAGCTTTCTTT. It yields the protein CASSWDRGRGGTEAFF. The chain combines TRBV12-3 or TRBV12-4 with TRBJ1-1, with 12 bases lining up with TRBD1. The J segment lost 4 bases and the V segment lost 4 bases, leaving 7 bases of the junction unmatched. This CDR3 is built from 16 residues.

The chain uses TRBV7-2 and TRBJ1-4; D gene ambiguous. There are 15 residues in the CDR3. Germline CDR1 SGHTA, CDR2 FQGNSA. V dropped 6 bases and J dropped 5 bases, with 16 bases sitting between them. The CDR3 spells CASSSPGLSNEKLFF. CDR3 in DNA: TGTGCCAGCAGTTCCCCCGGGCTATCGAATGAAAAACTGTTTTTT.

As regards this clonotype: Relative to the germline gene, one junction end is altered; a read error may explain this. The chain couples TRBV12-3 or TRBV12-4 to TRBJ1-2; D remains ambiguous. This CDR3 has 11 amino acids. CDR3 nucleotide sequence: TGTGCCAGCAGTTTTGGTGGTACTGAAGCTTTC. The encoded protein is CASSFGGTEAF.

The V gene is TRBV29-1, the J gene TRBJ2-7, with 14 bases identical to TRBD2. Germline CDR1 and CDR2: SQVTM and ANQGSEA. With V trimmed by 7 bases and J by 7 bases, 6 bases remained unmatched. The CDR3 runs 13 residues. CDR3 in amino acids: CSAAGLAGAEQYF. The CDR3 bases are TGCAGCGCGGCGGGACTAGCGGGAGCTGAGCAGTACTTC.

This chain connects TRBV20-1 to TRBJ1-2, with D perhaps TRBD1 (5 bases). Germline-derived CDR1 and CDR2 are DFQATT and SNEGSKA (reference sequence). V was pared by 6 bases and J by 6 bases, with 23 bases between. The CDR3 loop spans 15 amino acids. The CDR3 DNA reads as TGCAGTGCAACCGCTGATGCTACCGGGGACGATGGCTACACCTTC. This encodes CSATADATGDDGYTF.

This chain uses TRBV27 with TRBJ1-2; possibly TRBD1 for D (5 bases). CDR1 is MNHEY and CDR2 is SMNVEV in the germline V gene (reference sequence). The CDR3 length is 11 residues. CDR3: CGGLWYYGYTF. CDR3 nucleotide sequence: TGTGGGGGGTTATGGTACTATGGCTACACCTTC.

This clonotype has at least ten counts. The rearrangement uses TRBV7-2 and TRBJ2-5; D gene uncertain. V was shortened by 5 bases and J by 7 bases, with 14 bases between the two germline ends. The CDR3 sequence is 13 residues long. Germline V CDR1 and CDR2: SGHTA, FQGNSA. CDR3 in DNA: TGTGCCAGCAGCCCACGGACCTCCTGGACCCAGTACTTC. Residues: CASSPRTSWTQYF.

A remark on this clonotype: The junction departs from the called germline gene at one end, perhaps through a read error. V usage is TRBV10-2 and J usage is TRBJ2-7; 8 bases fit TRBD1. The CDR3 has 14 amino acids. CDR1 and CDR2 (germline): WSHSY, SAAADI. CDR3 coding DNA: TGTGCCAGCAGTCCCAATACAGGGGGCTACGAGCAGTACTTC. Its protein product is CASSPNTGGYEQYF.

Many counts were recorded for this clonotype. V gene TRBV25-1 combines with J gene TRBJ1-3; D is undetermined. CDR3 length equals 13 residues. Germline V CDR1 and CDR2: MGHDK, SYGVNS. The V end lost 2 bases, the J end lost 4 bases, and 6 bases lay between the germline ends. CDR3 nucleotide sequence: TGTGCCAGCAGTGAACAGTACGGAAACACCATATATTTT. Its translation is CASSEQYGNTIYF.

CDR3 protein: CASSHSGGRQETQHF. In nucleotides, the CDR3 is TGTGCCAGCAGCCACAGTGGCGGCAGACAAGAGACCCAGCATTTT. The chain combines TRBV14 with TRBJ1-5, with unresolved D. The CDR3 extends over 15 amino acids. Germline CDR1 is SGHDN and CDR2 is FVKESK. V lost 3 bases, J lost 11 bases, and 20 bases lay in between.

The CDR3 is CASSVVDQGTSGQYF. The CDR3 coding sequence is TGTGCCAGCAGCGTAGTGGACCAGGGGACCTCTGGGCAGTACTTC. This chain links TRBV9 with TRBJ2-7; tentatively, D is TRBD1 (6 bases). With 0 bases removed from V and 9 bases from J, the gap between germline ends came to 19 bases. The CDR3 extends over 15 amino acids. CDR1 is SGDLS, CDR2 YYNGEE, per germline.

This clonotype was observed at least ten times. This chain joins TRBV20-1 and TRBJ1-1; a possible D gene is TRBD1 (6 bases). The ends were cut back, 2 bases at V and 2 bases at J, with 12 bases in the middle. Germline V gene sequence: CDR1 DFQATT, CDR2 SNEGSKA (reference sequence). The CDR3 runs to 14 residues. The DNA of the CDR3 is TGCAGTGCTAGAAGTACAGGGAGTAACACTGAAGCTTTCTTT. Encoded protein: CSARSTGSNTEAFF.

This clonotype was detected many times. The chain uses TRBV2 and TRBJ2-5; TRBD1 or TRBD2 may be the D gene (6 bases each). Germline assignment: CDR1 SNHLY and CDR2 FYNNEI. There are 14 residues in the CDR3. The germline V and J ends were trimmed by 7 bases and 2 bases, with 14 bases remaining between them. In DNA form, the CDR3 reads TGTGCCAGCAAACGGGGGCTAGTACAAGAGACCCAGTACTTC. Translation: CASKRGLVQETQYF.

This clonotype was picked up many times. The chain couples TRBV20-1 to TRBJ1-4; D remains unclear. CDR3 length: 13 residues. The ends were cut back, 3 bases at V and 0 bases at J, with 5 bases in the middle. The V gene's germline CDR1 is DFQATT and CDR2 SNEGSKA (reference sequence). Here the CDR3 reads CSASVTTNEKLFF. The CDR3 DNA is TGCAGTGCTAGTGTTACAACTAATGAAAAACTGTTTTTT.

This clonotype was detected many times. The chain combines TRBV29-1 with TRBJ1-6, with D uncertain. This CDR3 has 13 amino acids. Germline V gene sequence: CDR1 SQVTM, CDR2 ANQGSEA. Between the trimmed V and J ends, which lost 4 bases and 9 bases, there was a span of 13 bases. CDR3 amino acids: CSVAREMGSPLHF. CDR3 bases: TGCAGCGTTGCTCGCGAAATGGGTTCACCCCTCCACTTT.

This clonotype was detected many times. V and J are TRBV10-3 and TRBJ1-2, with D hard to call. Germline V lookup: CDR1 ENHRY, CDR2 SYGVKD. V was trimmed by 2 bases and J by 8 bases, leaving 12 bases between them. This CDR3 comprises 13 residues. The CDR3 DNA is TGTGCCATCAGTGAGCCGGGAGGGCTGGGCTACACCTTC. Translation: CAISEPGGLGYTF.

V gene TRBV29-1 combines with J gene TRBJ1-4; D unclear. Germline V CDR1 and CDR2: SQVTM, ANQGSEA. This CDR3 has 14 residues. Trimming cost V 4 bases and J 8 bases, with 17 bases left between them. The CDR3 DNA follows: TGCAGCGTTGCCCCGGACGTGCGACGGGAAAAACTGTTTTTT. Protein product: CSVAPDVRREKLFF.

This chain uses TRBV2 with TRBJ2-7, with 8 bases identical to TRBD1. Trimming removed 8 bases from V and 3 bases from J; junction bases left unmatched: 12. The germline gives CDR1 SNHLY, CDR2 FYNNEI. This CDR3 region has 15 residues. The CDR3 DNA follows: TGTGCCAGCTATATTCCCCGGGACAGGAACTACGAGCAGTACTTC. It translates to CASYIPRDRNYEQYF.

This chain connects TRBV20-1 to TRBJ2-7; TRBD2 agrees at 9 bases. Germline trimming cut 0 bases from V and 2 bases from J; bases unmatched to any gene: 11. This CDR3 spans 17 amino acids. Per the germline V gene, CDR1 is DFQATT and CDR2 is SNEGSKA (reference sequence). CDR3 in DNA: TGCAGTGCTAGAGACCCCCTTCGTAGCGGGAGCCCCTACGAGCAGTACTTC. Translating gives CSARDPLRSGSPYEQYF.

This chain joins TRBV29-1 and TRBJ1-2; no clear D. Germline loops: CDR1 SQVTM, CDR2 ANQGSEA. This CDR3 region has 11 residues. Trimming took 1 base from V and 6 from J, leaving 6 bases between them. The CDR3 protein is CSVEGIDGYTF. In nucleotides, the CDR3 is TGCAGCGTTGAAGGGATAGATGGCTACACCTTC. Full variable domain (missing parts from reference TRBV29-1 and TRBJ1-2): SAVISQKPSRDICQRGTSLTIQCQVDSQVTMMFWYRQQPGQSLTLIATANQGSEATYESGFVIDKFPISRPNLTFSTLTVSNMSPEDSSIYLCSVEGIDGYTFGSGTRLTVV.

The CDR3: CSAVGSNQPQYF. CDR3 DNA sequence: TGCAGTGCCGTCGGGAGCAATCAGCCCCAGTACTTC. V and J are TRBV20-1 and TRBJ2-5; weak D call: TRBD2 (6 bases). V was trimmed by 6 bases and J by 9 bases, leaving 17 bases between them. Germline V CDR1 and CDR2: DFQATT, SNEGSKA (reference sequence). CDR3 size: 12 residues.

A few counts support this clonotype. CDR3 loop: CASREWNEQYF. CDR3 nucleotide sequence: TGTGCCAGCAGGGAGTGGAACGAGCAGTACTTC. J is TRBJ2-7 and V is TRBV11-2, with D unresolved. The CDR3 consists of 11 residues. The V end lost 6 bases, the J end lost 5 bases, and 8 bases lay between the germline ends. Germline CDR1 reads SGHAT; CDR2 reads FQNNGV.

The chain joins TRBV10-3 to TRBJ1-2, with D hard to call. V lost 5 bases and J 5 bases, leaving 12 bases between the germline ends. Germline CDR1 and CDR2: ENHRY and SYGVKD. This CDR3 has 13 residues. CDR3 DNA sequence: TGTGCCATCAGTTCCGGGCAGTCTTATGGCTACACCTTC. Its protein product is CAISSGQSYGYTF.